Listed here are 22 T cell receptor beta chains from one sample, sequenced in a study of T-cell memory formation after mild COVID-19. TCRdb reprocessed the 5' RACE reads via MiXCR and lists one record per CDR3 protein. The table has 200,000 to 300,000 distinct CDR3 sequences, 16% seen once. Sequenced input: PBMCs or a T cell subset sorted from them (not recorded which). Receptors were obtained from a man between 18 and 35 years old who had mild COVID-19 (a few samples of this study predate the infection). Cell type and time point are not known.

This clonotype showed up just a few times. This chain links TRBV6-5 with TRBJ1-1, with D possibly TRBD1 on 6 matching bases. V was clipped by 0 bases and J by 7 bases, with 12 bases between them. The CDR3 runs to 14 residues. The germline CDR1 and CDR2 sequences are MNHEY and SVGAGI. In DNA, the CDR3 is TGTGCCAGCAGTTACTCGGGGGGCTGGGTTGAAGCTTTCTTT. It encodes CASSYSGGWVEAFF.

This clonotype was recorded a few times. This chain connects TRBV12-3 or TRBV12-4 to TRBJ1-5; no definite D call. The CDR3 sequence is 14 residues long. V lost 7 bases and J 2 bases, leaving 12 bases between the germline ends. CDR3 DNA: TGTGCCAGCAATCCTAGCGCGGGCAATCAGCCCCAGCATTTT. As protein: CASNPSAGNQPQHF.

This chain joins TRBV28 and TRBJ2-1; 12 bases line up with TRBD2. The CDR3 sequence is 15 residues long. With 4 bases clipped from V and 6 bases from J, the junction kept 4 bases outside the gene matches. Germline assignment: CDR1 MDHEN and CDR2 SYDVKM. CDR3 bases: TGTGCCAGCAGTTCGTGGACTAGCGGGGCCAATGAGCAGTTCTTC. As protein: CASSSWTSGANEQFF.

V is TRBV12-3 or TRBV12-4 and J is TRBJ1-1; D gene unclear. The length of the CDR3 is 11 residues. V was trimmed by 2 bases and J by 6 bases, leaving 4 bases between them. DNA for the CDR3: TGTGCCAGCAGTTTATCCTCTGAAGCTTTCTTT. Its translation: CASSLSSEAFF.

This clonotype was counted ten times or more. The chain couples TRBV29-1 to TRBJ2-2, with D hard to call. The CDR3 spans 12 residues. The V gene's germline CDR1 is SQVTM and CDR2 ANQGSEA. The V and J ends lost 1 base and 4 bases respectively, with 4 bases between them. Here the CDR3 DNA reads TGCAGCGTTGAAGTGAGCACCGGGGAGCTGTTTTTT. It codes for CSVEVSTGELFF.

This clonotype was found many times. The genes are TRBV5-1 and TRBJ2-5; 7 bases fit TRBD1. The CDR3 contains 15 residues. Germline V CDR1 and CDR2: SGHRS, YFSETQ. J lost 1 base, V lost 2 bases, and 5 bases had no gene match. The CDR3 sequence: CASSFTGVGQETQYF. CDR3 sequence (DNA): TGCGCCAGCAGCTTTACAGGGGTGGGCCAAGAGACCCAGTACTTC.

This clonotype has a handful of counts. CDR3 DNA: TGCGCCAGCAGCCAAGTTAGTAGCGGGGGGATGTTAATAGAGCAGTTCTTC. It specifies CASSQVSSGGMLIEQFF. V usage is TRBV4-3 and J usage is TRBJ2-1, with 10 bases that match TRBD2. J gave up 10 bases and V 1 base, and 13 bases lay outside the gene matches. Germline lookup yields CDR1 LGHNA and CDR2 YSLEER. The CDR3 has 17 residues.

This clonotype was recorded at least ten times. The chain joins TRBV4-1 to TRBJ2-1; D might be TRBD1 or TRBD2, each matching 5 bases. The V gene lost 2 bases and the J gene lost 6 bases, with 23 bases spanning the gap. Per germline, CDR1 MGHRA and CDR2 YSYEKL. CDR3 length equals 18 residues. CDR3 sequence: CASSQQDIGTSIRNEQFF. The CDR3 nucleotides read TGCGCCAGCAGCCAACAAGATATCGGGACCAGCATCCGCAATGAGCAGTTCTTC.

This chain connects TRBV7-2 to TRBJ2-5; D is perhaps TRBD1 or TRBD2 (5 bases each). This CDR3 comprises 14 residues. Trimming shortened V by 5 bases and J by 7 bases, and 17 bases separated the two germline ends. Germline CDR1 is SGHTA and CDR2 is FQGNSA. This CDR3 is CASSLGTGRRTQYF. The CDR3 coding sequence is TGTGCCAGCAGCCTCGGGACGGGGAGAAGGACCCAGTACTTC.

This clonotype was seen a few times. V is TRBV7-2 and J is TRBJ1-6, with a tentative D call TRBD1 (5 bases). V was pared by 1 base and J by 10 bases, with 11 bases between. The CDR3 has 14 residues. CDR1 and CDR2 (germline): SGHTA, FQGNSA. The chain's CDR3 is CASSLGGAGSPLHF. The CDR3, as DNA: TGTGCCAGCAGCTTAGGTGGGGCTGGGTCACCCCTCCACTTT.

The CDR3 here is CASSPQGLAEAFF. CDR3 coding DNA: TGCGCCAGCAGCCCGCAGGGTCTCGCTGAAGCTTTCTTT. The V and J genes are TRBV5-1 and TRBJ1-1; D possibly corresponds to TRBD1 (5 bases). The germline gives CDR1 SGHRS, CDR2 YFSETQ. The CDR3 length is 13 residues. V was cut by 4 bases and J by 6 bases, with 13 bases left in between.

The chain recombines TRBV5-1 with TRBJ2-7, with D perhaps TRBD1 or TRBD2 (6 bases each). The V and J ends lost 4 bases and 5 bases respectively, with 13 bases between them. The CDR3 contains 13 residues. CDR1 is SGHRS, CDR2 YFSETQ, per germline. CDR3 residues: CASSPRGGNEQYF. For the CDR3, the DNA is TGCGCCAGCAGCCCCCGAGGGGGGAACGAGCAGTACTTC.

The chain links TRBV7-9 to TRBJ2-3; 7 bases are a match to TRBD2. CDR1 and CDR2 (germline): SEHNR, FQNEAQ (reference sequence). The CDR3 loop spans 13 amino acids. V shed 8 bases and J 2 bases; nucleotides not matched to a gene: 4. The CDR3 DNA reads TGTGCCAGCCCCGGGGGGATCACAGATACGCAGTATTTT. As protein: CASPGGITDTQYF.

The J gene is TRBJ1-5, the V gene TRBV4-1; D uncertain. This CDR3 comprises 16 residues. CDR1 and CDR2 from the germline V gene are MGHRA and YSYEKL. V was cut by 0 bases and J by 0 bases, with 9 bases left in between. CDR3 nucleotide sequence: TGCGCCAGCAGCCAAGACGGCAGGTATAGCAATCAGCCCCAGCATTTT. Translation: CASSQDGRYSNQPQHF.

This clonotype was counted once. The chain links TRBV2 to TRBJ2-5; the match to TRBD2 covers 9 bases. Germline CDR1 reads SNHLY; CDR2 reads FYNNEI. V gave up 8 bases and J gave up 1 base; unmatched junction bases: 5. The CDR3 is 14 amino acids. The CDR3 nucleotides are TGTGCCAGCGGACAGACTAGCGGCCAAGAGACCCAGTACTTC. Amino acids: CASGQTSGQETQYF.

The V gene is TRBV5-1, the J gene TRBJ2-5; D gene ambiguous. CDR3 length: 14 amino acids. Trimming cost V 0 bases and J 5 bases, with 11 bases left between them. The germline V gene has CDR1 SGHRS and CDR2 YFSETQ. CDR3 sequence: CASSLVISGETQYF. The CDR3 bases are TGCGCCAGCAGCTTGGTTATTTCCGGGGAGACCCAGTACTTC.

J is TRBJ1-1 and V is TRBV7-3, with D unresolved. The CDR3 totals 19 residues. Germline V gives CDR1 SGHTA, CDR2 FQGTGA. The ends were cut back, 0 bases at V and 3 bases at J, with 23 bases in the middle. The CDR3 DNA follows: TGTGCCAGCAGCTTAACGCCATACCCGAAATACAAGGAGGACACTGAAGCTTTCTTT. This translates into CASSLTPYPKYKEDTEAFF.

This clonotype has more than one count but fewer than ten. The chain links TRBV10-3 to TRBJ2-7; TRBD1 matches at 8 bases. In germline, CDR1 is ENHRY, CDR2 SYGVKD. The CDR3 is made up of 13 amino acids. Trimming cost V 10 bases and J 5 bases; bases outside gene matches: 10. The CDR3 nucleotides read TGTGCCACTTGGCCGGGACAGGTAGACGAGCAGTACTTC. Translation gives CATWPGQVDEQYF.

The rearrangement uses TRBV20-1 and TRBJ2-1; perhaps TRBD2 as D (5 bases). V was shortened by 3 bases and J by 2 bases, with 20 bases between the two germline ends. Germline assignment: CDR1 DFQATT and CDR2 SNEGSKA (reference sequence). There are 17 residues in the CDR3. In DNA, the CDR3 is TGCAGTGCTAGCCCCCCACTAGGCGGGTCACCCTACAATGAGCAGTTCTTC. Translated, it gives CSASPPLGGSPYNEQFF.

This clonotype was detected only a few times. The CDR3 is CSVPTGRSTPEQFF. Here the CDR3 DNA reads TGCAGCGTCCCGACAGGGCGAAGCACCCCTGAGCAGTTCTTC. The chain joins TRBV29-1 to TRBJ2-1; 7 nucleotides agree with TRBD1. Per the germline V gene, CDR1 is SQVTM and CDR2 is ANQGSEA. The CDR3 covers 14 residues. V lost 6 bases, J lost 9 bases, and 14 bases stayed unmatched.

This clonotype has just a few counts. The V and J genes are TRBV20-1 and TRBJ2-1; a weak D match, TRBD2 (5 bases). Deletions cut 4 bases from V and 4 bases from J, with 11 bases between. Per germline, CDR1 DFQATT and CDR2 SNEGSKA (reference sequence). The CDR3 loop spans 13 amino acids. CDR3 nucleotide sequence: TGCAGTGCTACGCGGGTTACTTACAATGAGCAGTTCTTC. Encoded protein: CSATRVTYNEQFF.

This clonotype was seen a handful of times. The chain couples TRBV5-8 to TRBJ2-5; 11 nucleotides match TRBD1. Germline loops: CDR1 SGHTS, CDR2 YDEGEE. Trimming took 4 bases from V and 3 from J; bases not matched to a gene: 8. The CDR3 has 16 amino acids. The CDR3 DNA reads TGTGCCAGCAGCCTGGGGACAGGGGGTAGGGAAGAGACCCAGTACTTC. It encodes CASSLGTGGREETQYF.